Below are 22 T cell receptor beta chains sequenced from a single sample in a study of CD8 T cells in ankylosing spondylitis. For these receptors, no antigen is known. Broader study findings: Ankylosing spondylitis blood appeared to carry a characteristic TCR beta motif of several highly homologous variants.

TCRdb independently ran MiXCR on the 5' RACE reads; one entry per CDR3 protein. The data contain about 390,000 distinct CDR3 sequences, 20% to 25% of them singletons. The source material was blood, either unsorted or a sorted T cell fraction (not recorded which). The receptor source for this set is a male donor with ankylosing spondylitis.

The chain employs TRBV4-3 and TRBJ2-7; D ambiguous. The germline V and J ends were trimmed by 4 bases and 7 bases, with 17 bases remaining between them. The CDR3 length is 14 residues. CDR1 and CDR2 (germline): LGHNA, YSLEER. CDR3: CASSREVFLGEQYF. The CDR3 DNA sequence: TGCGCCAGCAGCCGGGAAGTATTTCTCGGAGAGCAGTACTTC.

The chain combines TRBV7-3 with TRBJ2-1; TRBD2 matches 7 bases. J was trimmed by 5 bases and V by 5 bases; bases with no gene match: 6. CDR1 and CDR2 (germline): SGHTA, FQGTGA. There are 14 residues in the CDR3. The CDR3 region is CASSRAREDNEQFF. As DNA, the CDR3 is TGTGCCAGCAGCCGGGCCCGGGAGGACAATGAGCAGTTCTTC.

The chain employs TRBV7-2 and TRBJ2-7, with D tentatively TRBD2 (6 bases). There are 14 residues in the CDR3. The germline gives CDR1 SGHTA, CDR2 FQGNSA. Trimming removed 2 bases at V and 1 base at J, with 9 bases between. This chain's CDR3 is CASSLNAGSYEQYF. CDR3 sequence (DNA): TGTGCCAGCAGCTTAAACGCGGGATCCTACGAGCAGTACTTC.

The rearrangement uses TRBV25-1 and TRBJ2-6, with 8 positions matching TRBD1. Germline CDR1 reads MGHDK; CDR2 reads SYGVNS. The CDR3 totals 18 residues. V shed 10 bases and J 0 bases; nucleotides not matched to a gene: 14. CDR3 sequence: CATAGIGQGDSGANVLTF. As DNA, the CDR3 is TGTGCCACAGCCGGAATTGGACAGGGCGACTCTGGGGCCAACGTCCTGACTTTC.

The gene calls are TRBV4-2 and TRBJ2-1; the match to TRBD2 covers 9 bases. With V trimmed by 1 base and J by 8 bases, 12 bases remained unmatched. The CDR3 has 17 amino acids. Germline CDR1 LGHNA, CDR2 YNFKEQ. Written as DNA, the CDR3 is TGTGCCAGCAGCCAAGTGGGGGCCGGGACTAGCCGCGATGAGCAGTTCTTC. Encoded protein: CASSQVGAGTSRDEQFF.

CDR3 protein: CSALGGGGIYNEQFF. In DNA form, the CDR3 reads TGCAGTGCCCTAGGAGGAGGAGGGATCTACAATGAGCAGTTCTTC. The chain couples TRBV20-1 to TRBJ2-1, with D perhaps matching TRBD2 (6 bases). The CDR3 extends over 15 amino acids. The V gene lost 6 bases and the J gene lost 3 bases, with 18 bases spanning the gap. Germline V gives CDR1 DFQATT, CDR2 SNEGSKA (reference sequence).

The chain uses TRBV28 and TRBJ1-6, with D hard to call. The germline V and J ends were trimmed by 5 bases and 9 bases, with 11 bases remaining between them. Germline V gene sequence: CDR1 MDHEN, CDR2 SYDVKM. This CDR3 has 13 amino acids. The chain's CDR3 is CASSIEGGSPLHF. The CDR3 region has the DNA TGTGCCAGCAGTATTGAGGGAGGTTCACCCCTCCACTTT. The full variable domain, in which reference TRBV28 and TRBJ1-6 provide the parts outside the CDR3, is DVKVTQSSRYLVKRTGEKVFLECVQDMDHENMFWYRQDPGLGLRLIYFSYDVKMKEKGDIPEGYSVSREKKERFSLILESASTNQTSMYLCASSIEGGSPLHFGNGTRLTVT.

The V and J genes are TRBV15 and TRBJ1-1; D ambiguous. The germline V and J ends were trimmed by 0 bases and 1 base, with 3 bases remaining between them. Germline lookup yields CDR1 LNHNV and CDR2 YYDKDF (reference sequence). The CDR3 has 13 amino acids. CDR3 in amino acids: CATSRDKNTEAFF. CDR3 nucleotide sequence: TGTGCCACCAGCAGAGACAAGAACACTGAAGCTTTCTTT.

The chain carries TRBV25-1 and TRBJ2-7, with 9 bases lining up with TRBD1. This CDR3 has 14 amino acids. The germline V gene encodes CDR1 MGHDK and CDR2 SYGVNS. V lost 4 bases, J lost 3 bases, and 4 bases stayed unmatched. CDR3 sequence reads: CASSGRGQGYEQYF. The CDR3 coding sequence is TGTGCCAGCAGTGGACGGGGACAGGGCTACGAGCAGTACTTC.

This clonotype was observed a few times. The V and J genes are TRBV18 and TRBJ1-5; D unresolved. CDR3 length: 13 amino acids. The germline V gene has CDR1 KGHSH and CDR2 LQKENI. V was cut by 4 bases and J by 7 bases, with 11 bases left in between. The CDR3 nucleotides read TGTGCCAGCTCACGGGAAGGGCGCCAGCCCCAGCATTTT. Translating gives CASSREGRQPQHF.

The CDR3 region is CATSRDLHDNTGELFF. The CDR3, as DNA: TGTGCCACCAGCAGAGACTTACATGACAACACCGGGGAGCTGTTTTTT. The V gene is TRBV15, the J gene TRBJ2-2; D not resolved. Germline V lookup: CDR1 LNHNV, CDR2 YYDKDF (reference sequence). CDR3 length equals 16 residues. The V end was cut by 0 bases, the J end by 2 bases, with 10 bases between. The whole variable domain, filled in from reference TRBV15 and TRBJ2-2, reads DAMVIQNPRYQVTQFGKPVTLSCSQTLNHNVMYWYQQKSSQAPKLLFHYYDKDFNNEADTPDNFQSRRPNTSFCFLDIRSPGLGDTAMYLCATSRDLHDNTGELFFGEGSRLTVL.

The CDR3, as DNA: TGTGCCAGTGGCGGGACAGCGGCTATCGAGCAGTTCTTC. It codes for CASGGTAAIEQFF. This rearrangement joins TRBV12-3 or TRBV12-4 to TRBJ2-1; possibly TRBD1 for D (7 bases). The CDR3 has 13 residues. V was pared by 9 bases and J by 10 bases, with 19 bases between.

The V call is TRBV20-1, the J call TRBJ2-7; weak D call: TRBD2 (5 bases). Germline CDR1 DFQATT, CDR2 SNEGSKA (reference sequence). Trimming took off 6 bases at V and 0 bases at J, with 15 bases between the two ends. This CDR3 is built from 14 residues. The DNA of the CDR3 is TGCAGTGCCAAGAGGACTGACGGCTCCTACGAGCAGTACTTC. Encoded protein: CSAKRTDGSYEQYF.

The table lists this clonotype with a few counts. The chain is built from TRBV18 and TRBJ2-3; a weak D match, TRBD2 (6 bases). V lost 1 base to trimming and J lost 1 base, with 9 bases between them. CDR3 length: 15 amino acids. Per the germline V gene, CDR1 is KGHSH and CDR2 is LQKENI. CDR3 residues: CASSPLAARTDTQYF. The CDR3, as DNA: TGTGCCAGCTCACCACTAGCGGCGCGCACAGATACGCAGTATTTT.

This chain joins TRBV12-3 or TRBV12-4 and TRBJ2-3, with D tentatively TRBD1 or TRBD2 (5 bases each). V was shortened by 3 bases and J by 2 bases, with 15 bases between the two germline ends. The CDR3 length is 16 residues. CDR3 in amino acids: CASSLGRAANTDTQYF. The CDR3 DNA sequence: TGTGCCAGCAGTTTGGGGCGAGCGGCGAACACAGATACGCAGTATTTT.

This clonotype occurred a few times. V and J are TRBV11-2 and TRBJ1-1; D gene uncertain. Germline V gives CDR1 SGHAT, CDR2 FQNNGV. The CDR3 has 13 amino acids. Trimming removed 4 bases from V and 4 bases from J, with 10 bases in between. The chain's CDR3 is CASSSRLITEAFF. As DNA, the CDR3 is TGTGCCAGCAGCTCCCGATTGATCACTGAAGCTTTCTTT.

The V call is TRBV5-1, the J call TRBJ1-1; D possibly corresponds to TRBD1 (5 bases). Trimming pared 4 bases from V and 3 bases from J, leaving 10 bases between. This CDR3 spans 13 amino acids. Germline V gene lookup returns CDR1 SGHRS and CDR2 YFSETQ. CDR3 sequence reads: CASSAVGDTEAFF. The CDR3 coding sequence is TGCGCCAGCAGCGCGGTAGGGGACACTGAAGCTTTCTTT.

This clonotype has only a few counts. The V gene is TRBV19, the J gene TRBJ1-5, with 8 bases matching TRBD1. The ends lost 8 bases at V and 1 base at J; junction bases unmatched: 10. Germline V lookup: CDR1 LNHDA, CDR2 SQIVND (reference sequence). CDR3 length equals 16 residues. The CDR3 loop is CASSFTGGSSNQPQHF. DNA of the CDR3: TGTGCCAGTTCGTTCACAGGGGGTAGCAGCAATCAGCCCCAGCATTTT.

The V and J genes are TRBV7-2 and TRBJ2-7, with 10 bases that match TRBD1. Trimming removed 4 bases from V and 2 bases from J; junction bases left unmatched: 2. This CDR3 comprises 14 residues. From germline, CDR1 is SGHTA and CDR2 FQGNSA. The CDR3 bases are TGTGCCAGCAGCTCCGACAGGGGGCCCTACGAGCAGTACTTC. Amino acids: CASSSDRGPYEQYF.

The chain is built from TRBV2 and TRBJ1-1; no reliable D call. Germline V gene sequence: CDR1 SNHLY, CDR2 FYNNEI. Trimming removed 1 base from V and 0 bases from J, with 3 bases in between. The CDR3 has 13 residues. The CDR3, as DNA: TGTGCCAGCAGTGAAGTCATGAACACTGAAGCTTTCTTT. Its translation is CASSEVMNTEAFF.

This clonotype has just a few counts. The chain has TRBV11-1 and TRBJ2-1; tentatively, D is TRBD1 or TRBD2 (8 bases each). The V and J ends lost 5 bases and 2 bases respectively, with 22 bases between them. Germline CDR1 reads SGHAT; CDR2 reads FQDESV (reference sequence). The CDR3 contains 18 residues. The chain's CDR3 is CASSPGTGLAAAYNEQFF. The CDR3 nucleotides are TGTGCCAGCAGCCCCGGGACAGGACTAGCTGCAGCCTACAATGAGCAGTTCTTC.

The chain has TRBV5-1 and TRBJ2-1; a possible D gene is TRBD2 (6 bases). Trimming cost V 1 base and J 8 bases, with 22 bases left between them. Germline loops: CDR1 SGHRS, CDR2 YFSETQ. The CDR3 totals 17 residues. CDR3 region: CASSLIGRIAETDEQFF. The CDR3 coding sequence is TGCGCCAGCAGCTTGATAGGGAGAATAGCGGAGACTGATGAGCAGTTCTTC.